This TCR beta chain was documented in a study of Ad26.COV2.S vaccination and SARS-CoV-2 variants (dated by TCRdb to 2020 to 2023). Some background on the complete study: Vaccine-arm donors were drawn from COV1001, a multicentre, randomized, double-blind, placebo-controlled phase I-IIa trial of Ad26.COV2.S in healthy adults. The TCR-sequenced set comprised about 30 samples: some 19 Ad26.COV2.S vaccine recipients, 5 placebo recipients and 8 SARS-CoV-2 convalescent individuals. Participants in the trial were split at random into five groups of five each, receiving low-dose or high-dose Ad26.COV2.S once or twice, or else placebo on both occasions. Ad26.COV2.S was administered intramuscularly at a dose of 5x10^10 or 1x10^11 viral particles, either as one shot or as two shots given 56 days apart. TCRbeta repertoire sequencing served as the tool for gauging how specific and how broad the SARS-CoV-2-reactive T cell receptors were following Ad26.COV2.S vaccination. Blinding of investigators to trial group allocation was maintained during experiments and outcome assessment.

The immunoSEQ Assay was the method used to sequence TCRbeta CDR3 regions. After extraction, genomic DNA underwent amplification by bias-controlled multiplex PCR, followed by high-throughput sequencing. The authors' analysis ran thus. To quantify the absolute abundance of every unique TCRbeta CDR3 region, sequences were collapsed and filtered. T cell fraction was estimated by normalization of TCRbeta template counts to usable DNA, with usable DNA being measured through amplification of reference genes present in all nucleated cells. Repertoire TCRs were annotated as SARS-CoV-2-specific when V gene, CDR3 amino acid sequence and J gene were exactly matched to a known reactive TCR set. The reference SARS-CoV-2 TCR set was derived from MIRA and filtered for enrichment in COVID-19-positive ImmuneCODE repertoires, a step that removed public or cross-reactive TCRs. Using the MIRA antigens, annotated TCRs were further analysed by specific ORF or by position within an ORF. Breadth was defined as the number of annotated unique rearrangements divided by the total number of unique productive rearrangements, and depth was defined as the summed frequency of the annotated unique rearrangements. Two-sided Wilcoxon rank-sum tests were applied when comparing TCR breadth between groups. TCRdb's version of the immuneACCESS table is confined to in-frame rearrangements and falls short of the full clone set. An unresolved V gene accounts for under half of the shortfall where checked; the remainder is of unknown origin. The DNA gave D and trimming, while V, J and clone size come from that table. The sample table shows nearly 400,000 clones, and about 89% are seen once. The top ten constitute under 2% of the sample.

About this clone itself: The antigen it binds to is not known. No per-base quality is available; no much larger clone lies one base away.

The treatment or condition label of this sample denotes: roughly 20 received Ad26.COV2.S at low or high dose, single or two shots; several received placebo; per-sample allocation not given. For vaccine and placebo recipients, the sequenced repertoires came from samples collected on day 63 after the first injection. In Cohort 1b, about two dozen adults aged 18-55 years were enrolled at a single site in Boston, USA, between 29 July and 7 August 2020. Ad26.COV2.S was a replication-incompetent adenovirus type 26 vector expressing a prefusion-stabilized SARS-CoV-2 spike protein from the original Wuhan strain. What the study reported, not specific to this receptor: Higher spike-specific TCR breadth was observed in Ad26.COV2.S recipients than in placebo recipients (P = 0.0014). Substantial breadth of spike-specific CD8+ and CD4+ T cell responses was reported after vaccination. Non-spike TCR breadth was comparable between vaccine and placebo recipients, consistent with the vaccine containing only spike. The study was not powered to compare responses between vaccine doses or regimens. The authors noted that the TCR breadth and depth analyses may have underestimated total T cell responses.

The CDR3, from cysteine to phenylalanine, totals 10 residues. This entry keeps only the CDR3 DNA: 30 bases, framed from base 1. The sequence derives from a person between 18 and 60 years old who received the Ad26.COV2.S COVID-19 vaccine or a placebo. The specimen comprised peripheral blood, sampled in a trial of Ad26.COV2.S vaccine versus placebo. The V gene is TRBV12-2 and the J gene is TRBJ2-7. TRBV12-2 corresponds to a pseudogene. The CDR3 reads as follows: CASRLAPSYF. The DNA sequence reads TGTGCAAGTCGCTTAGCGCCCTCGTACTTC.